This TCR beta chain is drawn from a study of blood T cell repertoires in COVID-19 (TCRdb year 2020). Notes on the research overall: Samples covering the acute and convalescent phases of COVID-19 were provided by collaborators in the United States, Italy and Spain. The material from the prospective study consisted of cDNA or gDNA derived from T cells, B-cell-depleted T cells, or PBMCs. The dataset comprised deeply sampled blood TCRbeta repertoires from subjects exposed to, actively infected with, or recovered from COVID-19. A freely available public database, intended as a resource for researchers studying the immune response to SARS-CoV-2, is where the repertoires were released. Samples came from the ongoing ImmuneRACE study (first 160 participants) plus 1,254 subjects from 6 global collaborators. Sample metadata almost always included a de-identified subject ID, COVID-19 status, age in years and sex. HLA class I and class II types, where available, came from metadata supplied by the sample provider rather than from assay-based typing. What the research found in general, with its limitations: The amount of clinical and demographic metadata varied by source and participant and was provided uncurated.

As to this clone: The clone's antigen remains unknown. No base qualities exist here, and no much larger clone lies one base off it.

The immunoSEQ Assay, a bias-controlled multiplex PCR, was used to amplify TCRbeta CDR3 regions from genomic DNA. The paper's data handling went like this. Nucleated cell counts per sample were estimated from amplification of reference gene primers within the assay. Sequence reads were collapsed and filtered to measure the absolute abundance of every unique TCRbeta CDR3 rearrangement. For each sample, productive Simpson clonality was calculated by taking the square root of Simpson's diversity index across productive rearrangements. The table was pulled from immuneACCESS by TCRdb, which kept in-frame rearrangements only. Such tables lose some clones; where checked, under half of the loss comes from unresolved V genes, and the rest has no known cause. That table is the source of V, J and clone size, and D and trimming were worked out from the DNA. The sample table holds about 260,000 clones, of which about 80% were seen once. 1.5% to 2% of the sample rests with the top ten.

Trimmed from V: 3 bases; trimmed from J: 7 bases; junction bases lacking a gene match: 10. According to the germline V gene, CDR1 reads SQVTM and CDR2 reads ANQGSEA. From cysteine to phenylalanine, the CDR3 is 14 amino acids long. Here the CDR3 DNA is all that survives: 42 bases in frame from base 1. Each collaborating institution followed its own protocols to collect whole blood in K2EDTA tubes. For TCRbeta analysis, collaborators shipped samples in one of three forms: frozen whole blood, isolated PBMCs, or DNA extracted from either of those sample types. The V and J segments used are TRBV29-1 and TRBJ1-2; TRBD1 lines up with 8 middle nucleotides. Sample: peripheral blood. The source is a woman of 80 years or more with acute or convalescent COVID-19. The sequenced DNA is TGCAGCGTTGAGAGGACAGGGATTCGAGGTGGCTACACCTTC. Translated, it reads CSVERTGIRGGYTF.